Following are 6 T cell receptor beta chains from one sample sequenced in a study of early T cells in non-severe SARS-CoV-2 infection. TCRdb fed the 5' RACE reads into MiXCR, producing one record per CDR3 protein. Among about 110,000 distinct CDR3 sequences listed, 8.5% to 14% were seen once. The specimen was whole blood. The receptor source for this set is an adult who was a healthcare worker with PCR-confirmed SARS-CoV-2 infection or an uninfected control (not recorded which).

This clonotype was picked up many times. V is TRBV3-1 and J is TRBJ1-6; D uncertain. Trimming took 6 bases from V and 7 from J, leaving 10 bases between them. CDR3 length equals 13 residues. Germline CDR1 and CDR2: LGHDT and YNNKEL (reference sequence). CDR3 in DNA: TGTGCCAGCAGGAGGGTTATGAATTCACCCCTCCACTTT. This codes for CASRRVMNSPLHF.

This clonotype was counted only a few times. The chain employs TRBV7-9 and TRBJ2-7; 9 nucleotides line up with TRBD2. This CDR3 contains 16 residues. V lost 0 bases to trimming and J lost 5 bases; unmatched junction nucleotides: 8. CDR1 is SEHNR and CDR2 is FQNEAQ in the germline V gene (reference sequence). The DNA for the CDR3 is TGTGCCAGCAGCTTAGCGGGGAGAGCGGGAGGTCACGAGCAGTACTTC. Encoded protein: CASSLAGRAGGHEQYF.

The table lists this clonotype with a few counts. Here the CDR3 reads CASRAGTGTGELFF. Written as DNA, the CDR3 is TGTGCCAGCAGGGCCGGGACAGGCACCGGGGAGCTGTTTTTT. This chain joins TRBV5-5 and TRBJ2-2; 8 bases align to TRBD1. V gave up 5 bases and J gave up 4 bases; unmatched junction bases: 4. The germline CDR1 and CDR2 sequences are SGHKS and YYEKEE (reference sequence). The CDR3 is made up of 14 amino acids.

This clonotype was observed a few times. CDR3 sequence: CASSLISHTGELFF. Written as DNA, the CDR3 is TGCGCCAGCAGCTTGATTAGCCACACCGGGGAGCTGTTTTTT. The chain uses TRBV5-1 and TRBJ2-2, with no clear D. The CDR3 totals 14 residues. The germline CDR1 and CDR2 sequences are SGHRS and YFSETQ. Trimming left V 1 base short and J 3 bases short, with 7 bases between.

J is TRBJ2-5 and V is TRBV2; the match to TRBD1 covers 7 bases. From germline, CDR1 is SNHLY and CDR2 FYNNEI. Trimming removed 5 bases from V and 2 bases from J; junction bases left unmatched: 2. The CDR3 has 13 amino acids. CDR3 sequence reads: CASSWGQQETQYF. The CDR3 DNA reads TGTGCCAGCAGTTGGGGACAGCAAGAGACCCAGTACTTC. The whole variable domain, filled in from reference TRBV2 and TRBJ2-5, reads EPEVTQTPSHQVTQMGQEVILRCVPISNHLYFYWYRQILGQKVEFLVSFYNNEISEKSEIFDDQFSVERPDGSNFTLKIRSTKLEDSAMYFCASSWGQQETQYFGPGTRLLVL.

This clonotype has ten or more counts. This chain uses TRBV6-5 with TRBJ1-1; D is unresolved. Deletions cut 2 bases from V and 1 base from J, with 5 bases between. This CDR3 spans 13 amino acids. CDR1 MNHEY and CDR2 SVGAGI come from the germline V gene. The DNA of the CDR3 is TGTGCCAGCAGTTACAGGGCGAACACTGAAGCTTTCTTT. Translating it yields CASSYRANTEAFF.